A selection of T cell receptor beta chains follows, all from one sample in a study of type 1 and type 2 diabetes patients. MiXCR, run by TCRdb on the multiplex PCR reads, gives a single entry per CDR3 protein. The table includes about 250,000 distinct CDR3 sequences, around 47% detected once. Input material: peripheral blood mononuclear cells (PBMCs). All receptors derive from a man aged 18 to 29 with type 2 diabetes. Each CDR3 is given without its conserved first and last residue. Some rows have no size entry. The others give once, few or many, or a class for an expanded clone.

size,V,J,CDR3
.,TRBV7-9,TRBJ1-1,ASSSLMDSGTEAF
few,TRBV7-6,TRBJ2-7,ASSSPTGPYEQY
few,TRBV5-1,TRBJ1-5,ASSQGPTTSSNQPQH
.,TRBV7-6,TRBJ1-1,ASSLEGRQNTEAF
few,TRBV5-6,TRBJ2-6,ASSVTDRAVLT
.,TRBV12-5,TRBJ2-6,ASQMLVGANVLT
.,TRBV19,TRBJ2-7,ASSVSEGSYEQY
few,TRBV11-2,TRBJ2-5,ASTLGWTAKETQY
.,TRBV14,TRBJ2-3,ASSQWEGVTDTQY
.,TRBV20-1,TRBJ2-2,SASPGANTGELF
few,TRBV6-6,TRBJ1-2,ASSPSPQAGNYGYT
few,TRBV20-1,TRBJ2-5,SARGLWPVQETQY
.,TRBV14,TRBJ1-2,ASRGVKRRNYGYT
few,TRBV5-1,TRBJ2-7,ASSLSGRKYSSYEQY
.,TRBV12-3/TRBV12-4,TRBJ2-3,ASSFRTAGTDTQY
.,TRBV4-1,TRBJ2-7,ASSLRAEVYEQY
.,TRBV19,TRBJ1-2,ASSRTENNYGYT
.,TRBV20-1,TRBJ2-3,SVVGGSPSTDTQY
.,TRBV2,TRBJ2-3,ASTPLAGGADTQY
.,TRBV6-6,TRBJ1-1,ASSYGAANTEAF
.,TRBV6-5,TRBJ2-2,ASSKGTDTGELF
.,TRBV20-1,TRBJ2-1,SAFVTTYNEQF
.,TRBV6-4,TRBJ2-3,ASSEGAGGLTDTQY
.,TRBV10-3,TRBJ2-7,ASRRGHPYEQY
few,TRBV19,TRBJ2-7,ASSTKTGGQGSSYEQY